This T cell receptor beta chain was profiled in a study of T-cell memory formation after mild COVID-19. A few counts support this clonotype. In TCRdb, the 5' RACE reads were re-called with MiXCR into one record per CDR3 protein. Found here are 50,000 or so distinct CDR3 sequences, over 8.5% of them singletons; the top ten hold 10% to 15%. Germline lookup yields CDR1 LGHDT and CDR2 YNNKEL (reference sequence). Trimming removed 4 bases at V and 2 bases at J, with 8 bases between. This CDR3 comprises 13 residues. The TCR originated in an adult woman who had mild COVID-19 (a few samples of this study predate the infection). Cell type and time point are not known. The J gene is TRBJ1-2, the V gene TRBV3-1; D not resolved. Sequencing was performed on PBMCs or a T cell subset sorted from them (not recorded which). DNA of the CDR3: TGTGCCAGCAGCCTTGTAGGAAACTATGGCTACACCTTC. Its translation: CASSLVGNYGYTF.